Shown below are 25 T cell receptor beta chains from a single sample sequenced in a study of shared clonotypes between healthy human individuals. Some clones are missing from TCRdb's copy, which holds only in-frame ones; the method was immunoSEQ multiplex PCR. The table lists 2 million to 2.5 million clones, 95% of them singletons. The sample consisted of naive CD4+ T cells sorted from blood. Subset meaning: CD45RA+ positively selected. The receptors were sampled from a man aged 18 to 30 in good health.

The chain is built from TRBV10-3 and TRBJ2-1; 9 bases match TRBD2. The CDR3 has 15 residues. Unmatched junction bases numbered 5, after V lost 4 bases and J lost 4 bases. Looked up from germline, CDR1 is ENHRY and CDR2 is SYGVKD. The CDR3 region has the DNA TGTGCCATCAGTGGAAGTAGCGGGGGATACAATGAGCAGTTCTTC. Translation: CAISGSSGGYNEQFF.

The DNA of the CDR3 is TGTGCCTGGACAACGGTTACAGGGGGTGCCAACTATGGCTACACCTTC. Its protein is CAWTTVTGGANYGYTF. The gene calls are TRBV30 and TRBJ1-2, with 8 nucleotides matching TRBD1. The CDR3 sequence is 16 residues long. Germline V CDR1 and CDR2: GTSNPN, SVGIG (reference sequence). Trimming at V came to 4 bases and at J to 2 bases, leaving 12 bases not matched to a gene. The full variable domain, completed using reference TRBV30 and TRBJ1-2, is SQTIHQWPATLVQPVGSPLSLECTVEGTSNPNLYWYRQAAGRGLQLLFYSVGIGQISSEVPQNLSASRPQDRQFILSSKKLLLSDSGFYLCAWTTVTGGANYGYTFGSGTRLTVV.

J is TRBJ2-2 and V is TRBV5-4; a weak D match, TRBD2 (5 bases). V shed 0 bases and J shed 0 bases, with 9 bases lying between them. CDR1 and CDR2 from the germline V gene are SGHNT and YYREEE (reference sequence). The CDR3 is made up of 16 amino acids. This CDR3 reads CASSLAVGANTGELFF. DNA of the CDR3: TGTGCCAGCAGCTTGGCCGTCGGGGCGAACACCGGGGAGCTGTTTTTT.

This rearrangement joins TRBV7-3 to TRBJ1-6; D is uncertain. Trimming cost V 4 bases and J 9 bases, with 13 bases left between them. CDR3 length: 14 residues. In germline, CDR1 is SGHTA, CDR2 FQGTGA. DNA of the CDR3: TGTGCCAGCAGCTCCGGTCAGGAAGGTTCACCCCTCCACTTT. Translating gives CASSSGQEGSPLHF.

The chain carries TRBV19 and TRBJ1-5, with 9 bases matching TRBD1. V trimming: 6 bases; J trimming: 7 bases; junction bases outside the gene matches: 1. The CDR3 length is 12 residues. CDR1 and CDR2 (germline): LNHDA, SQIVND (reference sequence). The CDR3, as DNA: TGTGCCAGTAGACAGGGGGCCCAGCCCCAGCATTTT. This encodes CASRQGAQPQHF.

The chain combines TRBV9 with TRBJ1-1, with D tentatively TRBD1 (5 bases). The V gene's germline CDR1 is SGDLS and CDR2 YYNGEE. The V and J ends lost 4 bases and 4 bases respectively, with 14 bases between them. The CDR3 loop spans 14 amino acids. For the CDR3, the DNA is TGTGCCAGCAGCATGATGGGGGGTGGCACTGAAGCTTTCTTT. The encoded protein is CASSMMGGGTEAFF.

About this clone itself: Other DNA sequences of this sample code for an identical CDR3. This chain uses TRBV7-6 with TRBJ1-3; possible D gene TRBD1, 5 bases. The V gene's germline CDR1 is SGHVS and CDR2 FNYEAQ. This CDR3 has 15 residues. Trimming took off 2 bases at V and 4 bases at J, with 12 bases between the two ends. The CDR3, as DNA: TGTGCCAGCAGCTTACGGGGAGGGGCCGGAAACACCATATATTTT. It codes for CASSLRGGAGNTIYF.

The chain couples TRBV9 to TRBJ2-5; the match to TRBD1 covers 8 bases. The J call may be in error: the DNA end matches TRBJ2-7 better. The CDR3 is 17 amino acids. Germline CDR1 is SGDLS and CDR2 is YYNGEE. The CDR3 region is CASSVALRTGSSYEQYF. The CDR3 coding sequence is TGTGCCAGCAGCGTAGCTCTAAGGACAGGGAGCTCCTACGAGCAGTACTTC.

V usage is TRBV11-2 and J usage is TRBJ1-2, with unresolved D. The V end was cut by 0 bases, the J end by 6 bases, with 14 bases between. This CDR3 is built from 15 residues. CDR1 and CDR2 from the germline V gene are SGHAT and FQNNGV. The DNA of the CDR3 is TGTGCCAGCAGCTTAGATCTCGTTTCAGAGCATGGCTACACCTTC. Amino acids: CASSLDLVSEHGYTF.

This clone was observed once. This chain uses TRBV30 with TRBJ2-4; D possibly corresponds to TRBD2 (5 bases). The V end was cut by 2 bases, the J end by 1 base, with 12 bases between. The length of the CDR3 is 15 residues. Per the germline V gene, CDR1 is GTSNPN and CDR2 is SVGIG (reference sequence). As DNA, the CDR3 is TGTGCCTGGAGTAAGGACGGCGGGGCCAAAAACATTCAGTACTTC. Translation gives CAWSKDGGAKNIQYF.

This clone was seen a handful of times. This chain connects TRBV11-2 to TRBJ2-5; D remains unclear. CDR1 SGHAT and CDR2 FQNNGV come from the germline V gene. The V gene lost 1 base and the J gene lost 1 base, with 10 bases spanning the gap. This CDR3 region has 15 residues. The CDR3 DNA follows: TGTGCCAGCAGCTTAGGAGGAACCGGCCAAGAGACCCAGTACTTC. It encodes CASSLGGTGQETQYF.

This clone was seen only a few times. CDR3 coding DNA: TGTGCCAGTAGTACCTCCTGGCAGTCCTATAATTCACCCCTCCACTTT. Its protein is CASSTSWQSYNSPLHF. The chain uses TRBV19 and TRBJ1-6; D is unresolved. V lost 4 bases to trimming and J lost 1 base, with 11 bases between them. The length of the CDR3 is 16 residues. Germline lookup yields CDR1 LNHDA and CDR2 SQIVND (reference sequence).

This clone appeared a single time. The chain combines TRBV15 with TRBJ2-7, with 10 bases fitting TRBD1. The CDR3 length is 16 residues. With 1 base clipped from V and 3 bases from J, the junction kept 6 bases outside the gene matches. Germline values: CDR1 LNHNV, CDR2 YYDKDF (reference sequence). CDR3 DNA: TGTGCCACCAGCAGAGTGGGACAGGGGCAACGCTACGAGCAGTACTTC. It specifies CATSRVGQGQRYEQYF.

V gene TRBV7-2 combines with J gene TRBJ2-7; D ambiguous. The CDR3 spans 15 residues. Germline lookup yields CDR1 SGHTA and CDR2 FQGNSA. Trimming took 3 bases from V and 2 from J, leaving 14 bases between them. CDR3 sequence reads: CASSLTGGATYEQYF. CDR3 in DNA: TGTGCCAGCAGCTTGACCGGCGGAGCCACCTACGAGCAGTACTTC.

This chain connects TRBV30 to TRBJ2-1; 10 bases line up with TRBD2. Germline V gene lookup returns CDR1 GTSNPN and CDR2 SVGIG (reference sequence). The CDR3 has 16 residues. V trimming: 0 bases; J trimming: 5 bases; junction bases outside the gene matches: 7. The CDR3 here is CAWSVFPSGSNNEQFF. The CDR3 nucleotides are TGTGCCTGGAGTGTATTCCCTAGCGGGAGTAACAATGAGCAGTTCTTC.

The chain couples TRBV5-4 to TRBJ1-1; D call uncertain. The ends were cut back, 1 base at V and 0 bases at J, with 7 bases in the middle. The CDR3 covers 14 residues. CDR1 and CDR2 from the germline V gene are SGHNT and YYREEE (reference sequence). In DNA form, the CDR3 reads TGTGCCAGCAGCTTGCGCCAGATGAACACTGAAGCTTTCTTT. Translating it yields CASSLRQMNTEAFF.

V usage is TRBV6-6 and J usage is TRBJ1-5, with TRBD1 as a possible D gene (6 bases). Germline V gives CDR1 MNHNY, CDR2 SVGAGI (reference sequence). The germline V and J ends were trimmed by 7 bases and 5 bases, with 15 bases remaining between them. This CDR3 spans 14 amino acids. The CDR3 reads CASMRDTGYQPQHF. CDR3 bases: TGTGCCAGCATGCGGGACACAGGGTATCAGCCCCAGCATTTT.

V usage is TRBV27 and J usage is TRBJ2-5; 7 bases align to TRBD2. The CDR3 contains 14 residues. Germline CDR1 is MNHEY and CDR2 is SMNVEV (reference sequence). The V and J ends lost 8 bases and 2 bases, in that order; junction bases with no gene match: 8. The CDR3 DNA reads as TGTGCCAGCGGTCCTAGCGGATATCAAGAGACCCAGTACTTC. Its translation: CASGPSGYQETQYF.

A note on this clone: The CDR3 ends on some other residue instead of the conserved phenylalanine or tryptophan, so this is likely a read error. V is TRBV4-1 and J is TRBJ1-2; D remains unclear. V dropped 0 bases and J dropped 4 bases, with 6 bases sitting between them. CDR3 length equals 13 residues. The V gene's germline CDR1 is MGHRA and CDR2 YSYEKL. The CDR3 nucleotides are TGCGCCAGCAGCCAAGAATCAGGCTATGGCTACACCCTC. This codes for CASSQESGYGYTL.

The chain's CDR3 is CSVEDRRGTTLTPGELFF. For the CDR3, the DNA is TGCAGCGTTGAAGATCGCCGGGGGACAACTCTCACCCCCGGGGAGCTGTTTTTT. The rearrangement uses TRBV29-1 and TRBJ2-2; the D call may be TRBD1 or TRBD2 (6 bases each). Germline V gene sequence: CDR1 SQVTM, CDR2 ANQGSEA. This CDR3 has 18 residues. V was shortened by 0 bases and J by 6 bases, with 23 bases between the two germline ends.

This clone occurred once. The chain carries TRBV11-2 and TRBJ2-1; D uncertain. V shed 0 bases and J shed 7 bases, with 7 bases lying between them. The CDR3 spans 13 residues. The germline V gene encodes CDR1 SGHAT and CDR2 FQNNGV. CDR3 DNA: TGTGCCAGCAGCTTAGATGGAACAAATGAGCAGTTCTTC. Translating it yields CASSLDGTNEQFF.

The genes are TRBV28 and TRBJ1-2, with TRBD1 matching 7 bases. The germline gives CDR1 MDHEN, CDR2 SYDVKM. V shed 6 bases, J shed 9 bases, and the junction held 10 bases outside the gene matches. There are 13 residues in the CDR3. CDR3 sequence reads: CASSSGQELSYTF. In DNA form, the CDR3 reads TGTGCCAGCAGCTCCGGACAGGAGCTTAGCTACACCTTC.

This chain joins TRBV9 and TRBJ1-1, with unresolved D. The CDR3 has 14 amino acids. Trimming shortened V by 4 bases and J by 0 bases, and 10 bases separated the two germline ends. Per the germline V gene, CDR1 is SGDLS and CDR2 is YYNGEE. This CDR3 is CASSLTGLNTEAFF. CDR3 in DNA: TGTGCCAGCAGCTTGACCGGGCTGAACACTGAAGCTTTCTTT.

About this clone itself: Other DNA sequences in the sample encode the same CDR3. V usage is TRBV6-1 and J usage is TRBJ1-5; D remains unclear. This CDR3 region has 12 residues. Germline V gives CDR1 MNHNS, CDR2 SASEGT. The V gene lost 2 bases and the J gene lost 3 bases, with 2 bases spanning the gap. The CDR3 region is CASSEPNQPQHF. Written as DNA, the CDR3 is TGTGCCAGCAGTGAACCCAATCAGCCCCAGCATTTT.

The chain links TRBV18 to TRBJ2-7, with 9 bases that match TRBD1. The trim removed 3 bases at V and 3 bases at J, leaving 6 bases unmatched. In germline, CDR1 is KGHSH, CDR2 LQKENI. This CDR3 region has 15 residues. Here the CDR3 reads CASSPGQGRIYEQYF. Written as DNA, the CDR3 is TGTGCCAGCTCACCGGGACAGGGAAGGATCTACGAGCAGTACTTC.